This T cell receptor (beta chain) was captured by sequencing in a study of CD8 T cells in Susac syndrome. This CDR3 region has 15 residues. Germline V gene lookup returns CDR1 LGHNA and CDR2 YSLEER. Trimming pared 0 bases from V and 7 bases from J, leaving 10 bases between. Roughly 0.45 to 1 ug RNA was reverse transcribed with random hexamers. Across 54 Vbeta and 13 Jbeta, TCR beta CDR3 was amplified with immunoSEQ multiplex PCR. TCRdb reanalysed the immunoSEQ multiplex PCR reads using MiXCR and keeps one entry per CDR3 protein. The repertoire holds 200,000 or so distinct CDR3 sequences, with around 95% as singletons. From blood CD8+ and CD4+ T cells, TCR beta sequences were generated. The multiple sclerosis control group comprised treatment-naive patients with stable or active relapsing-remitting disease. Both CD4+ and CD8+ T cells were negatively isolated, and TEMRA cells underwent FACS enrichment.

The chain recombines TRBV4-3 with TRBJ1-6; D not certain. This TCR was recovered from a human donor with multiple sclerosis. Sequencing used CD4+ T cells from PBMCs. For the CDR3, the DNA is TGCGCCAGCAGCCAAGATTTCTTGGGGAATTCACCCCTCCACTTT. Translated: CASSQDFLGNSPLHF.